This T cell receptor beta chain was retrieved from a study of T cells in Graves' hyperthyroidism and ophthalmopathy. Broader study findings: Researchers found most expanded thyroid clonotypes above 0.001 in blood as well.

With respect to this clonotype: Its specificity is unknown.

Template material for amplifying TCR beta CDR3 regions consisted of RNA transcripts. HTBI primers were the set used in a first-round RT-PCR of the TCR CDR3. TCRdb re-derived calls from the multiplex PCR reads in MiXCR, one entry per CDR3 protein. The repertoire includes roughly 500,000 distinct CDR3 sequences, around 45% of them detected once, and about 20% sits in the top ten. Exclusion of a patient resulted from uncontrolled infection, other autoimmune disease, pregnancy or lactation. Clinical symptoms, serum thyroxine and TRAb, thyroid ultrasound and orbital computed tomography together formed the diagnostic basis. The CDR3 is 13 amino acids. CDR1 is ENHRY, CDR2 SYGVKD, per germline. V was cut by 9 bases and J by 6 bases, with 17 bases left in between.

The specimen sequenced was peripheral blood or thyroid tissue (not recorded which). The V call is TRBV10-3, the J call TRBJ1-2; maybe TRBD1 (5 bases). The sequence derives from an adult woman with Graves' disease, either hyperthyroidism or ophthalmopathy (not recorded which). CDR3 residues: CAIGRGVEDGYTF. CDR3 sequence (DNA): TGTGCCATAGGGAGGGGAGTGGAAGATGGCTACACCTTC.